This T cell receptor beta chain was profiled in a study of cytomegalovirus exposure and HLA in healthy donors. Study-level points and caveats: It was reportedly the case that the classifier diagnosed cytomegalovirus status with high specificity and sensitivity.

13 Jbeta primers and 60 Vbeta primers were used for the PCR. TCRdb keeps only in-frame clones here, not all; method: immunoSEQ multiplex PCR. The repertoire consists of 90,000 to 150,000 clones, with over 60% occurring once and the leading ten covering roughly 2.5%. For this clone: Antigen specificity is unknown. The same CDR3 also results from other DNA sequences found in this sample.

This CDR3 is 16 amino acids long. With V trimmed by 4 bases and J by 0 bases, 8 bases remained unmatched. Germline-derived CDR1 and CDR2 are SGHRS and YFSETQ. Specimen: PBMCs. The sequence was obtained from a female donor in good health and CMV-seronegative. The chain employs TRBV5-1 and TRBJ2-3; TRBD2 aligns across 7 bases. The CDR3 nucleotides are TGCGCCAGCAGCCCCAGACTAGCCCCTAGCACAGATACGCAGTATTTT. The encoded protein is CASSPRLAPSTDTQYF.